This T cell receptor (beta chain) was retrieved from a study of cytomegalovirus exposure and HLA in healthy donors. Points on this clone: Its antigen remains unidentified.

Germline CDR1 SGHTS, CDR2 YDEGEE. Trimming stripped 0 bases from V and 5 bases from J, with 11 bases between. CDR3 length: 14 amino acids. Despite likely unrecorded immune exposures, the donors were nominally healthy at the time of sampling. Use of 60 Vbeta and 13 Jbeta primers characterized the PCR. Sequencing was performed with immunoSEQ multiplex PCR; in TCRdb, only in-frame clones are kept and a portion is missing. This repertoire includes some 70,000 clones. Study-level results: It was 150 or so TCR beta chains that were listed as cytomegalovirus-associated.

The sequence was collected from a man in his forties in good health and CMV-seronegative. The chain carries TRBV5-8 and TRBJ1-1; no clear D gene. The specimen was PBMCs. The CDR3 region has the DNA TGTGCCAGCAGCTTGGGATTAATACAGACTGAAGCTTTCTTT. This gives the protein CASSLGLIQTEAFF.